Detailed here is one T cell receptor beta chain. The sample is drawn from a study of spatial heterogeneity in lung cancer. V lost 2 bases and J lost 3, with 11 bases in between. Germline CDR1 SGHDT, CDR2 YYEEEE. The CDR3 has 15 residues. Using its own MiXCR run on the 5' RACE reads, TCRdb lists one record per CDR3 protein. Of about 92,000 distinct CDR3 sequences in the sample, roughly 12% were seen once. Stated time point: sample taken at primary tumor resection. The authors sequenced whole RNA from tumor, nontumor lung or frozen PBMC without sorting. J is TRBJ2-2 and V is TRBV5-6; D assignment may be TRBD1 or TRBD2 (5 bases each). The sequence was collected from a male donor with early-stage non-small cell lung cancer. Sample: PBMCs, taken at surgery. CDR3 amino acids: CASSFSRDHTGELFF. The CDR3 region has the DNA TGTGCCAGCAGCTTTTCCAGGGACCACACCGGGGAGCTGTTTTTT.